This note documents a single TCR beta chain sequence. The data stem from a study of blood T cells in healthy people across ages. The authors ran a second PCR of 7 to 11 cycles using a sample-barcoded 5' primer and a J-beta primer mix. Through a template-switch adaptor with 12 random nucleotides, each cDNA molecule received a tag. One entry per CDR3 protein results from TCRdb running MiXCR on the 5' RACE reads. The profile shows 650,000 to 800,000 distinct CDR3 sequences, over 40% of them singletons. The CDR3 extends over 14 amino acids. Deletions cut 5 bases from V and 2 bases from J, with 11 bases between.

The chain couples TRBV12-3 or TRBV12-4 to TRBJ2-3; no definite D call. The sequence came from a woman aged 80 or older in good health. Sequenced input: blood. This CDR3 reads CASSALDDTDTQYF. DNA of the CDR3: TGTGCCAGCAGTGCCCTGGACGACACAGATACGCAGTATTTT.